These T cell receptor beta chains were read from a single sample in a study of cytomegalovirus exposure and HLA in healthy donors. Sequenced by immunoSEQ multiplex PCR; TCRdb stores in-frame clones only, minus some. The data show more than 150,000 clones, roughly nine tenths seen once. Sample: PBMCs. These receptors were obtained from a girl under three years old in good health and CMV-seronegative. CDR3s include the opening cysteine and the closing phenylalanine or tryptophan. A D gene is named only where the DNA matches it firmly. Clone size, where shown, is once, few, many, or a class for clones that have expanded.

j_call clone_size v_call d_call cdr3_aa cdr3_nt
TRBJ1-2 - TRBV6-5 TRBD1 CASRSGQGPYGYTF TGTGCCAGCAGGTCCGGACAGGGACCCTATGGCTACACCTTC
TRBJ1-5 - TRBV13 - CASSLSVRGVQPQHF TGTGCCAGCAGCTTAAGTGTTCGGGGGGTTCAGCCCCAGCATTTT
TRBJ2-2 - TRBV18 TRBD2 CASSPRTSGDGELFF TGTGCCAGCTCACCTCGGACTAGCGGGGACGGGGAGCTGTTTTTT
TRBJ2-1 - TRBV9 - CASSVEPWTVNNEQFF TGTGCCAGCAGCGTAGAACCTTGGACAGTCAACAATGAGCAGTTCTTC
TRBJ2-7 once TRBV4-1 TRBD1 CASSQVRTGPYEQYF TGCGCCAGCAGCCAAGTTCGGACAGGACCTTACGAGCAGTACTTC
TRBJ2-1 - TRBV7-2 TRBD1 CASSFRQGAYNEQFF TGTGCCAGCAGCTTTCGACAGGGGGCCTACAATGAGCAGTTCTTC
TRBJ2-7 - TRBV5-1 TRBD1 CASSSGQFYERYF TGCGCCAGCAGCTCGGGACAGTTCTACGAGCGGTACTTC
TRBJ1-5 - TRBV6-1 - CASSEPGVGQPQHF TGTGCCAGCAGTGAGCCAGGGGTTGGGCAGCCCCAGCATTTT
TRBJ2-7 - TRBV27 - CASKYSGTPAVYEQYF TGTGCCAGCAAGTACTCCGGGACACCGGCCGTCTACGAGCAGTACTTC
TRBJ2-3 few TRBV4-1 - CASSRWDSAFFDTQYF TGCGCCAGCAGCCGTTGGGACTCCGCTTTTTTTGATACGCAGTATTTT
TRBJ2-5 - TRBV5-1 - CASSPGGGETQYF TGCGCCAGCAGCCCGGGTGGGGGGGAGACCCAGTACTTC
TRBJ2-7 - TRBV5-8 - CASSGTYEQYF TGTGCCAGCAGCGGCACCTACGAGCAGTACTTC
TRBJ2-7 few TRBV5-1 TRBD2 CASSPVGRGRSDEQYF TGCGCCAGCAGCCCCGTGGGGCGCGGGAGGTCTGACGAGCAGTACTTC
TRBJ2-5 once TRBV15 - CATSRSRGGKETQYF TGTGCCACCAGCAGATCCCGAGGAGGGAAAGAGACCCAGTACTTC
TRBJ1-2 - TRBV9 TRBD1 CASSSLTGMRGYTF TGTGCCAGCAGCTCCTTGACAGGGATGAGAGGCTACACCTTC
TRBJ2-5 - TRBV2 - CAGASDESVKTQYF TGTGCCGGGGCTAGCGATGAAAGCGTAAAGACCCAGTACTTC
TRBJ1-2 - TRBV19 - CASSSPGVGDYGYTF TGTGCCAGTAGTAGCCCAGGGGTAGGAGACTATGGCTACACCTTC
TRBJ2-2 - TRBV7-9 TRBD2 CASSLEGGRNTGELFF TGTGCCAGCAGCTTAGAAGGCGGGAGGAACACCGGGGAGCTGTTTTTT
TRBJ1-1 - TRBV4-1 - CASSQGVPGNEAFF TGCGCCAGCAGCCAAGGCGTTCCAGGTAACGAAGCTTTCTTT
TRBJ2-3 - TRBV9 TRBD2 CASSPLAGGPTDTQYF TGTGCCAGCAGCCCCCTAGCGGGGGGGCCGACAGATACGCAGTATTTT
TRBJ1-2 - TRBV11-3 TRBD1 CASSKPSGTGGIIWEGYTF TGTGCCAGCAGCAAACCGAGCGGGACAGGGGGCATCATTTGGGAAGGCTACACCTTC
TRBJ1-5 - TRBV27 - CASSLSATQPQHF TGTGCCAGCAGTTTATCGGCCACTCAGCCCCAGCATTTT
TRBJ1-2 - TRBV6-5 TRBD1 CASSRQGAGYTF TGTGCCAGCAGCAGACAGGGGGCTGGCTACACCTTC
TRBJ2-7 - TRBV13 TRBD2 CASSSRTSDPYEQYF TGTGCCAGCAGCTCGAGGACTAGCGACCCCTACGAGCAGTACTTC
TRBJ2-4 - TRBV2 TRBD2 CASKGGLAGEPQYF TGTGCCAGCAAAGGGGGACTAGCGGGAGAACCTCAGTACTTC
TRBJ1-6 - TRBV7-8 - CASSLDRGPLHF TGTGCCAGCAGCTTAGATCGAGGTCCCCTCCACTTT
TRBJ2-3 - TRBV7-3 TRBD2 CASSPRGGNTDTQYF TGTGCCAGCAGCCCGCGGGGGGGAAACACAGATACGCAGTATTTT
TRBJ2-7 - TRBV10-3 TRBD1 CAISATRQGYYEQYF TGTGCCATCAGTGCAACGAGACAGGGCTACTACGAGCAGTACTTC
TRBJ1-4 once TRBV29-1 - CSARSPTNEKLFF TGCAGCGCTAGATCCCCAACTAATGAAAAACTGTTTTTT
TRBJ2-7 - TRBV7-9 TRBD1 CSSSRPDRQSSYEQYF TGTTCCAGCAGCCGACCGGACAGGCAGAGCTCCTACGAGCAGTACTTC
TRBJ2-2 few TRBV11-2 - CASSSLPGQGNTGELFF TGTGCCAGCAGCTCGTTACCGGGACAAGGCAACACCGGGGAGCTGTTTTTT
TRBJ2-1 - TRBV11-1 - CASSGGSDTYNEQFF TGTGCCAGCAGCGGAGGTAGCGATACCTACAATGAGCAGTTCTTC
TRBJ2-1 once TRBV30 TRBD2 CAWSVLKREGHRTYNEQFF TGTGCCTGGAGTGTACTAAAGCGGGAGGGCCATCGTACCTACAATGAGCAGTTCTTC
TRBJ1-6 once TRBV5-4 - CASSLPGDTNSPLHF TGTGCCAGCAGCTTGCCCGGGGATACGAATTCACCCCTCCACTTT
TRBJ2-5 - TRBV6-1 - CASSELRQETQYF TGTGCCAGCAGTGAACTTCGCCAAGAGACCCAGTACTTC
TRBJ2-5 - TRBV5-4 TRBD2 CASSLALAGGQETQYF TGTGCCAGCAGCTTGGCCCTAGCGGGGGGTCAAGAGACCCAGTACTTC
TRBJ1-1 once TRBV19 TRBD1 CASTLGQVNLWNTEAFF TGTGCCAGTACCCTGGGACAGGTCAATCTATGGAACACTGAAGCTTTCTTT
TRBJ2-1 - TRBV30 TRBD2 CAWMGGSRPYNEQFF TGTGCCTGGATGGGCGGGAGTCGTCCCTACAATGAGCAGTTCTTC
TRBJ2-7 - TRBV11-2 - CASSKQGSEQYF TGTGCCAGCAGCAAACAGGGATCCGAGCAGTACTTC
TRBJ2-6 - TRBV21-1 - CASSRGTDRVPGANVLTF TGTGCCAGCAGCAGGGGCACCGACAGGGTACCTGGGGCCAACGTCCTGACTTTC
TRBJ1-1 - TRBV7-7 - CASSSTVRTEAFF TGTGCTAGCAGCTCGACAGTACGGACTGAAGCTTTCTTT
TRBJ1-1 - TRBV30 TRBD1 CAFTGGPNTEAFF TGTGCCTTTACAGGGGGCCCGAACACTGAAGCTTTCTTT
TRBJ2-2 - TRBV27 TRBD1 CASRTTGTGFSGELFF TGTGCCAGCAGAACTACCGGGACAGGGTTTTCCGGGGAGCTGTTTTTT
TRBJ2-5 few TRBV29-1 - CSVVDSKETQYF TGCAGCGTTGTGGACAGCAAAGAGACCCAGTACTTC
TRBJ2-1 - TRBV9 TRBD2 CASSDYHGTSGVNEQFF TGTGCCAGCAGCGATTATCACGGGACTAGCGGGGTCAATGAGCAGTTCTTC
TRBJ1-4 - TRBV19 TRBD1 CASSKTGAHEKLFF TGTGCCAGTAGTAAGACAGGGGCACATGAAAAACTGTTTTTT
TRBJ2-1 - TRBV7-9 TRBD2 CASSLASGRGGNEQFF TGTGCCAGCAGCTTAGCTAGCGGGAGAGGGGGCAATGAGCAGTTCTTC
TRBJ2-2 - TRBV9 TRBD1 CASSAIDRGFRELFF TGTGCCAGCAGCGCCATAGACAGGGGTTTCAGGGAGCTGTTTTTT
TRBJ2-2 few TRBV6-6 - CASVDSNTGELFF TGTGCCAGCGTGGACAGCAACACCGGGGAGCTGTTTTTT
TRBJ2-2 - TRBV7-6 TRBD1 CASSLVALQGATGELFF TGTGCCAGCAGCTTAGTTGCATTACAGGGGGCGACCGGGGAGCTGTTTTTT
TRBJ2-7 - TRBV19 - CASRKNSDGELRQYF TGTGCCAGTAGGAAAAACAGTGACGGGGAACTACGGCAGTACTTC
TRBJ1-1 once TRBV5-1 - CASSLGREIAEAFF TGCGCCAGCAGCTTGGGACGGGAGATCGCTGAAGCTTTCTTT
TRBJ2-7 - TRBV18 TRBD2 CASSPAKGLAELEQYF TGTGCCAGCTCACCTGCGAAGGGACTAGCGGAGTTGGAGCAGTACTTC
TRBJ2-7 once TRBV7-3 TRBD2 CASSRSGNSFEQYF TGTGCCAGCAGCCGTAGCGGGAATTCCTTCGAGCAGTACTTC
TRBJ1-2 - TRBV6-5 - CASSYGGSGSPYGYTF TGTGCCAGCAGTTACGGAGGGTCGGGGAGTCCCTATGGCTACACCTTC